The present T cell receptor (beta chain) was sequenced within a study of OX40 agonist ivuxolimab in advanced cancers. In the study overall: Partial responses were seen in three patients, one with hepatocellular carcinoma and two with cutaneous melanoma. Study results and limitations: There were, on average, more expanded clones in CD8+ T cells than in CD4+. Clonal expansion among partial responders at 0.1-3.0 mg/kg ranked near the lowest.

Germline values: CDR1 GTSNPN, CDR2 SVGIG (reference sequence). The CDR3 is 12 amino acids. V was shortened by 3 bases and J by 7 bases, with 9 bases between the two germline ends. The protocol was immunoSEQ multiplex PCR, while the TCRdb copy is restricted to in-frame clones and leaves out a portion. Found here are roughly 30,000 clones, about 90% of them singletons; the top ten hold about 16%. A word on this clone: Its cognate antigen is unknown.

This clonotype originated in an adult with an advanced solid tumor such as melanoma, head and neck, liver or kidney cancer. The V call is TRBV30, the J call TRBJ2-2; D tentatively reads TRBD1 or TRBD2 (5 bases each). The sequenced sample was CD4+ or CD8+ T cells sorted from blood, obtained in a trial of the OX40 agonist ivuxolimab. CDR3 protein: CAWSAGSGELFF. The CDR3 DNA is TGTGCCTGGAGCGCAGGGAGCGGGGAGCTGTTTTTT.